This TCR beta chain derives from a study of blood T cell repertoires in COVID-19. The CDR3 length is 13 residues. Trimming pared 5 bases from V and 4 bases from J, leaving 11 bases between. The germline V gene has CDR1 MNHEY and CDR2 SVGAGI. Participants were aged roughly 18 to 89 years, lived in around 22 US areas, and enrolled virtually. All recovered Cohort 3 donors got two negative PCRs, got clearance, or saw symptom resolution. In the source study's methods: Amplification of reference gene primers provided the estimated nucleated cell counts. Using immunoSEQ multiplex PCR, the repertoire was profiled, and TCRdb retains in-frame clones only, with some absent. That table gives V, J and clone size, and the DNA gave D and trimming. The sample has hundreds of thousands of clones; about nine tenths are singletons.

V and J are TRBV6-5 and TRBJ1-2; tentatively, D is TRBD1 (6 bases). The specimen was PBMCs or T cells enriched from blood (not recorded which). This clonotype was obtained from a woman aged 18-29 years who had recovered from COVID-19. The CDR3 region has the DNA TGTGCCAGCAGTCCCCAGGGGCCCTATGGCTACACCTTC. Residues: CASSPQGPYGYTF.